Sequencing of this T cell receptor beta chain was carried out in a study of T cell changes during pregnancy in multiple sclerosis. The table came from immunoSEQ multiplex PCR; TCRdb's copy has only in-frame clones and leaves some out. The data show 100,000 or so clones, about 92% seen once. Trimming took 4 bases from V and 14 from J, leaving 15 bases between them. Germline CDR1 and CDR2: MNHEY and SVGAGI. CDR3 length: 12 amino acids. The material sequenced was peripheral blood, taken in the second trimester of pregnancy. This receptor was obtained from a female donor with multiple sclerosis, enrolled in a pregnancy study. V gene TRBV6-5 combines with J gene TRBJ2-1, with D hard to call. The CDR3 sequence is CASSSLRHKEFF. The CDR3 DNA is TGTGCCAGCAGTTCCCTGAGGCACAAGGAGTTCTTC.